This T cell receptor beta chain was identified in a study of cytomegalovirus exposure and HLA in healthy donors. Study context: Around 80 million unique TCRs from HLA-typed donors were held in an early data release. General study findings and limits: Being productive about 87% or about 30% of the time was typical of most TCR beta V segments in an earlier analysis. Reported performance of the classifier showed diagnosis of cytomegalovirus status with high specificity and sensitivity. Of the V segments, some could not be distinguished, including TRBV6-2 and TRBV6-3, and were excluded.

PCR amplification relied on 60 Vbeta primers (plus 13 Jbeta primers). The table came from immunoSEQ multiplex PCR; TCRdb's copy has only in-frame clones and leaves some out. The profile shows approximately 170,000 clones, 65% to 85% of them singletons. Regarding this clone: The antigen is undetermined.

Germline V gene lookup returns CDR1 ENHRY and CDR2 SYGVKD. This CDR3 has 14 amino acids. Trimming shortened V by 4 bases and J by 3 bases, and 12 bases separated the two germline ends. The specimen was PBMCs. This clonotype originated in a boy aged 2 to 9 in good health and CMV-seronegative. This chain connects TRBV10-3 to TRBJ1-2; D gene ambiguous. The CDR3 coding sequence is TGTGCCATCAGTGTATCCGGGGTCGACTATGGCTACACCTTC. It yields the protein CAISVSGVDYGYTF.